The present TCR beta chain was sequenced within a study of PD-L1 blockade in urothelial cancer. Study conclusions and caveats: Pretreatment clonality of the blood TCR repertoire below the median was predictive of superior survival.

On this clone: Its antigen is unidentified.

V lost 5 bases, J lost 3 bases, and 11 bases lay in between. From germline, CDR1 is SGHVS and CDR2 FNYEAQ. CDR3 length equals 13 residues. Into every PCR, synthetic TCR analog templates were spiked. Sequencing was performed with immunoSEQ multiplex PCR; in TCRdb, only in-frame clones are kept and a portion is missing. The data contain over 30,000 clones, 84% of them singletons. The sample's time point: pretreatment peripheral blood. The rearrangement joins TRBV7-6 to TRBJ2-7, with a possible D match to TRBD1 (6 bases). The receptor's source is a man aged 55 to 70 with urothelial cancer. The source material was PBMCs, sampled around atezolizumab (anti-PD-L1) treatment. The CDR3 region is CASSPRTDYEQYF. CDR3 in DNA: TGTGCCAGCAGCCCTCGGACAGACTACGAGCAGTACTTC. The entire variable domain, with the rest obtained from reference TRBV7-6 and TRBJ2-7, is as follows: GAGVSQSPRYKVTKRGQDVALRCDPISGHVSLYWYRQALGQGPEFLTYFNYEAQQDKSGLPNDRFSAERPEGSISTLTIQRTEQRDSAMYRCASSPRTDYEQYFGPGTRLTVT.